Sequencing of this T cell receptor (beta chain) was carried out in a study of T cell repertoires in cytomegalovirus infection. Study background: Used in the study were CMV epitopes, some recently identified and HLA-C-restricted, others well-studied and HLA-B-restricted. Public TCR beta signatures were indicative of both CMV infection and a matching HLA type. Whole-study findings and limits: HLA-C-restricted, CMV-specific TCR beta clonotypes were dominant ex vivo.

Comments on this clonotype: The antigen is not known.

The V gene lost 8 bases and the J gene lost 0 bases, with 10 bases spanning the gap. The CDR3 consists of 13 residues. Germline V gives CDR1 MNHNS, CDR2 SASEGT. TCRdb processed the reads anew with MiXCR; each CDR3 protein has one entry. Found here are hundreds of thousands of distinct CDR3 sequences, approximately 33% of them singletons; the top ten hold 10% to 15%. The source was cultured CD8+ T cells from PBMCs, collected from culture after CMV antigen stimulation. The source of this sequence is a human donor in good health (CMV status not recorded). Some clones in this sample may be carry-over from other donors' samples. This chain uses TRBV6-1 with TRBJ1-1, with D possibly matching TRBD1 (5 bases). This chain's CDR3 is CASDGGMNTEAFF. The CDR3 bases are TGTGCCAGCGACGGGGGGATGAACACTGAAGCTTTCTTT.